Presented here are 31 T cell receptor beta chains from one specimen sequenced in a study of CD8 T cells in ankylosing spondylitis. TCRdb recomputed calls from the 5' RACE reads with MiXCR, one row per CDR3 protein. The sample shows some 270,000 distinct CDR3 sequences, about 20% of them seen only once. The sample comprised blood, either unsorted or a sorted T cell fraction (not recorded which). The receptors shown here come from a male donor with ankylosing spondylitis or in good health (not recorded which).

The rearrangement links TRBV4-2 to TRBJ2-3, with D perhaps being TRBD1 or TRBD2 (5 bases each). Germline CDR1 reads LGHNA; CDR2 reads YNFKEQ. CDR3 length: 17 residues. Trimming took off 3 bases at V and 6 bases at J, with 22 bases between the two ends. In DNA, the CDR3 is TGTGCCAGCAGCCAGACGTGGGGGATGGTATCATACGATACGCAGTATTTT. Protein sequence: CASSQTWGMVSYDTQYF.

This clonotype was detected only a few times. The chain recombines TRBV5-1 with TRBJ2-3; D might be TRBD1 (5 bases). The V end lost 4 bases, the J end lost 3 bases, and 9 bases lay between the germline ends. Germline CDR1 and CDR2: SGHRS and YFSETQ. The CDR3 is 13 amino acids. The CDR3 DNA reads as TGCGCCAGCAGCGGGGCAAGGACAGATACGCAGTATTTT. Translated, it gives CASSGARTDTQYF.

This clonotype was recorded a few times. V gene TRBV3-1 combines with J gene TRBJ2-1; D is uncertain. V gave up 1 base and J gave up 0 bases, with 13 bases separating them. The germline V gene has CDR1 LGHDT and CDR2 YNNKEL (reference sequence). CDR3 size: 17 residues. CDR3 region: CASSQVIASSSYNEQFF. The DNA of the CDR3 is TGTGCCAGCAGCCAAGTGATAGCTTCAAGCTCCTACAATGAGCAGTTCTTC.

This clonotype occurred a few times. This chain uses TRBV27 with TRBJ2-7; 8 bases agree with TRBD2. Unmatched junction bases numbered 5, after V lost 3 bases and J lost 10 bases. The CDR3 contains 12 residues. The germline CDR1 and CDR2 sequences are MNHEY and SMNVEV (reference sequence). This chain's CDR3 is CASSFRGGVQYF. As DNA, the CDR3 is TGTGCCAGCAGTTTTCGGGGGGGGGTACAGTACTTC.

This clonotype turned up a few times. V usage is TRBV9 and J usage is TRBJ2-1; D call uncertain. Trimming left V 1 base short and J 8 bases short, with 10 bases between. The CDR3 sequence is 13 residues long. CDR1 and CDR2 (germline): SGDLS, YYNGEE. DNA of the CDR3: TGTGCCAGCAGCGTAATGGCGTCGGATGAGCAGTTCTTC. Translated: CASSVMASDEQFF.

The sample holds a few counts of this clonotype. The CDR3 reads CASSYLLAETDTQYF. CDR3 bases: TGTGCCAGCAGTTACTTACTAGCAGAGACAGATACGCAGTATTTT. V is TRBV6-5 and J is TRBJ2-3; TRBD2 might be the D (6 bases). Germline V CDR1 and CDR2: MNHEY, SVGAGI. V dropped 1 base and J dropped 3 bases, with 11 bases sitting between them. The CDR3 is 15 residues long.

The V gene is TRBV7-9, the J gene TRBJ2-7; either TRBD1 or TRBD2 may fit D (5 bases each). The CDR3 sequence is 15 residues long. V lost 0 bases, J lost 6 bases, and 15 bases lay in between. Germline assignment: CDR1 SEHNR and CDR2 FQNEAQ (reference sequence). CDR3 loop: CASSLAWQGEGEQYF. The CDR3 DNA is TGTGCCAGCAGCTTAGCGTGGCAGGGAGAGGGCGAGCAGTACTTC.

The V gene is TRBV7-9, the J gene TRBJ2-7; 7 nucleotides line up with TRBD1. The germline V gene encodes CDR1 SEHNR and CDR2 FQNEAQ (reference sequence). This CDR3 has 14 amino acids. The V and J ends lost 5 bases and 6 bases, in that order; junction bases with no gene match: 10. CDR3 nucleotides: TGTGCCAGCAGCCGCTGGGACAGACGCCTCGAGCAGTACTTC. Its translation: CASSRWDRRLEQYF. The whole variable domain, remainder taken from reference TRBV7-9 and TRBJ2-7, is DTGVSQNPRHKITKRGQNVTFRCDPISEHNRLYWYRQTLGQGPEFLTYFQNEAQLEKSRLLSDRFSAERPKGSFSTLEIQRTEQGDSAMYLCASSRWDRRLEQYFGPGTRLTVT.

The chain recombines TRBV6-5 with TRBJ2-5, with D perhaps TRBD1 or TRBD2 (5 bases each). The CDR3 runs 15 residues. Trimming took 4 bases from V and 5 from J, leaving 17 bases between them. CDR1 and CDR2 (germline): MNHEY, SVGAGI. The CDR3 DNA reads as TGTGCCAGCAGTTCATCGTTGGGGGTTACGGAGACCCAGTACTTC. It is translated as CASSSSLGVTETQYF.

The count of this clonotype is one. This rearrangement joins TRBV3-1 to TRBJ2-7; TRBD1 aligns across 9 bases. Germline V gene lookup returns CDR1 LGHDT and CDR2 YNNKEL (reference sequence). The CDR3 has 15 amino acids. V trimming: 3 bases; J trimming: 2 bases; junction bases outside the gene matches: 5. CDR3 region: CASSQKGTGTYEQYF. The DNA of the CDR3 is TGTGCCAGCAGCCAGAAGGGGACAGGGACCTACGAGCAGTACTTC.

This clonotype was counted only a few times. The chain recombines TRBV11-1 with TRBJ2-1, with 9 bases fitting TRBD2. Germline values: CDR1 SGHAT, CDR2 FQDESV (reference sequence). The CDR3 consists of 19 residues. Trimming took 2 bases from V and 1 from J; bases not matched to a gene: 12. DNA for the CDR3: TGTGCCAGCAGCTTACCCCTAGCGGGACAAATGAGTTCCTACAATGAGCAGTTCTTC. As protein: CASSLPLAGQMSSYNEQFF.

This clonotype has a count of ten or more. J is TRBJ2-1 and V is TRBV12-3 or TRBV12-4, with no clear D. V was cut by 6 bases and J by 3 bases, with 9 bases left in between. This CDR3 is 13 amino acids long. The CDR3 here is CASSLFRYNEQFF. CDR3 nucleotide sequence: TGTGCCAGCAGCCTCTTCCGCTACAATGAGCAGTTCTTC.

The table lists this clonotype with a few counts. The chain employs TRBV20-1 and TRBJ1-1, with TRBD1 as a possible D gene (5 bases). Germline CDR1 reads DFQATT; CDR2 reads SNEGSKA (reference sequence). The CDR3 has 12 residues. V was cut by 3 bases and J by 7 bases, with 12 bases left in between. DNA for the CDR3: TGCAGTGCTAGGGGGACCGGGGTTGAAGCTTTCTTT. Its translation: CSARGTGVEAFF.

The chain links TRBV10-3 to TRBJ2-5, with a possible D match to TRBD1 (6 bases). Deletions cut 6 bases from V and 4 bases from J, with 15 bases between. This CDR3 has 14 amino acids. Per the germline V gene, CDR1 is ENHRY and CDR2 is SYGVKD. CDR3: CAISPSGVSETQYF. The CDR3 DNA reads TGTGCCATCAGCCCTTCAGGGGTTTCAGAGACCCAGTACTTC.

The chain combines TRBV13 with TRBJ2-7; perhaps TRBD2 as D (6 bases). Germline values: CDR1 PRHDT, CDR2 FYEKMQ (reference sequence). V lost 3 bases, J lost 0 bases, and 15 bases lay in between. The CDR3 covers 16 residues. CDR3 protein: CASSFGLASHSYEQYF. For the CDR3, the DNA is TGTGCCAGCAGCTTCGGTCTAGCGTCCCACTCCTACGAGCAGTACTTC.

The gene calls are TRBV10-3 and TRBJ1-5, with D perhaps TRBD1 (5 bases). This CDR3 comprises 15 residues. From germline, CDR1 is ENHRY and CDR2 SYGVKD. The germline V and J ends were trimmed by 4 bases and 0 bases, with 10 bases remaining between them. The CDR3 region is CAISVGDGSNQPQHF. Here the CDR3 DNA reads TGTGCCATCAGTGTGGGGGACGGTAGCAATCAGCCCCAGCATTTT.

This clonotype was detected ten times or more. This sequence joins TRBV4-3 and TRBJ2-5; tentatively, D is TRBD2 (5 bases). The CDR3 extends over 14 amino acids. The V end was cut by 0 bases, the J end by 4 bases, with 9 bases between. Germline V gene lookup returns CDR1 LGHNA and CDR2 YSLEER. CDR3 region: CASSQDPEGETQYF. CDR3 DNA: TGCGCCAGCAGCCAAGATCCTGAGGGAGAGACCCAGTACTTC.

V is TRBV11-1 and J is TRBJ2-5; TRBD2 aligns across 8 bases. Germline loops: CDR1 SGHAT, CDR2 FQDESV (reference sequence). Trimming took 3 bases from V and 5 from J; bases not matched to a gene: 17. The CDR3 is made up of 18 amino acids. For the CDR3, the DNA is TGTGCCAGCAGCTTTCCAACACTAGCGGCCAACACAGGGGAGACCCAGTACTTC. It specifies CASSFPTLAANTGETQYF.

The chain couples TRBV28 to TRBJ2-3, with TRBD2 matching over 11 bases. Germline-derived CDR1 and CDR2 are MDHEN and SYDVKM. CDR3 size: 15 residues. V gave up 6 bases and J gave up 5 bases; unmatched junction bases: 7. DNA of the CDR3: TGTGCCAGCAGCCGTAGCGGGAGGGCCCAAGATACGCAGTATTTT. Its protein is CASSRSGRAQDTQYF. Supplemented by reference TRBV28 and TRBJ2-3, the full variable domain reads DVKVTQSSRYLVKRTGEKVFLECVQDMDHENMFWYRQDPGLGLRLIYFSYDVKMKEKGDIPEGYSVSREKKERFSLILESASTNQTSMYLCASSRSGRAQDTQYFGPGTRLTVL.

This clonotype appeared many times. The chain links TRBV20-1 to TRBJ2-3; D is possibly TRBD2 (6 bases). Trimming removed 5 bases at V and 2 bases at J, with 20 bases between. The CDR3 totals 16 residues. CDR1 is DFQATT, CDR2 SNEGSKA, per germline (reference sequence). CDR3 DNA sequence: TGCAGTGCTGGGCCTTATGATAGCGGCATCACAGATACGCAGTATTTT. Its translation is CSAGPYDSGITDTQYF.

This clonotype appeared a few times. The chain carries TRBV28 and TRBJ2-1; 7 positions match TRBD2. V was pared by 5 bases and J by 0 bases, with 7 bases of the junction left unmatched. The CDR3 loop spans 16 amino acids. CDR1 is MDHEN, CDR2 SYDVKM, per germline. The CDR3 loop is CASSLLASSSYNEQFF. In nucleotides, the CDR3 is TGTGCCAGCAGTCTACTAGCGTCAAGCTCCTACAATGAGCAGTTCTTC.

The chain employs TRBV5-1 and TRBJ2-7; possibly TRBD1 for D (5 bases). Germline CDR1 and CDR2: SGHRS and YFSETQ. V lost 0 bases and J lost 5, with 15 bases in between. This CDR3 region has 15 residues. CDR3 DNA: TGCGCCAGCAGCTTGGCGATGGGGCTACAGCACGAGCAGTACTTC. It encodes CASSLAMGLQHEQYF.

The sample holds a few counts of this clonotype. This chain links TRBV9 with TRBJ2-3; 9 bases are a match to TRBD2. V gave up 4 bases and J gave up 6 bases; unmatched junction bases: 9. The CDR3 runs to 15 residues. Looked up from germline, CDR1 is SGDLS and CDR2 is YYNGEE. This CDR3 reads CASSTSGRMVDTQYF. DNA for the CDR3: TGTGCCAGCAGCACCAGCGGGAGGATGGTGGATACGCAGTATTTT.

The chain carries TRBV29-1 and TRBJ1-4, with 10 bases fitting TRBD1. The germline V gene encodes CDR1 SQVTM and CDR2 ANQGSEA. The CDR3 extends over 18 amino acids. V lost 6 bases, J lost 0 bases, and 13 bases stayed unmatched. This CDR3 is CSVADRGAVYSTNEKLFF. DNA for the CDR3: TGCAGCGTCGCGGACAGGGGGGCGGTCTATTCAACTAATGAAAAACTGTTTTTT.

V gene TRBV11-2 combines with J gene TRBJ2-2; D gene uncertain. V shed 7 bases and J shed 3 bases, with 9 bases lying between them. The CDR3 length is 13 residues. Germline CDR1 is SGHAT and CDR2 is FQNNGV. The CDR3 DNA reads as TGTGCCAGCACTCCCTTGGACACCGGGGAGCTGTTTTTT. It codes for CASTPLDTGELFF.

The chain joins TRBV4-2 to TRBJ2-3; TRBD2 agrees at 7 bases. The germline V gene encodes CDR1 LGHNA and CDR2 YNFKEQ. V lost 3 bases and J lost 7; bases outside the gene matches: 1. CDR3 length: 12 amino acids. The CDR3 here is CASSHGTNTQYF. CDR3 bases: TGTGCCAGCAGCCACGGGACTAATACGCAGTATTTT.

This clonotype came up a few times. This chain connects TRBV12-5 to TRBJ2-5; 9 bases match TRBD2. After removal of 5 bases from V and 0 bases from J, the junction contained 4 bases not matched to a gene. Per germline, CDR1 LGHNT and CDR2 FRNRAP. There are 15 residues in the CDR3. CDR3 region: CASGRGLADQETQYF. The CDR3 bases are TGTGCTAGTGGTCGGGGACTAGCAGACCAAGAGACCCAGTACTTC.

This clonotype was detected many times. J is TRBJ2-7 and V is TRBV20-1; the D is unclear. V lost 3 bases and J 0 bases, leaving 15 bases between the germline ends. The CDR3 loop spans 15 amino acids. The germline CDR1 and CDR2 sequences are DFQATT and SNEGSKA (reference sequence). The CDR3: CSASQADLHSYEQYF. CDR3 sequence (DNA): TGCAGTGCTAGTCAGGCGGACCTTCACTCCTACGAGCAGTACTTC.

This clonotype turned up a few times. The CDR3 protein is CSARIARYNEQFF. For the CDR3, the DNA is TGCAGTGCTAGGATAGCGCGTTACAATGAGCAGTTCTTC. The rearrangement joins TRBV20-1 to TRBJ2-1, with D possibly matching TRBD2 (5 bases). This CDR3 is built from 13 residues. Germline assignment: CDR1 DFQATT and CDR2 SNEGSKA (reference sequence). V lost 3 bases to trimming and J lost 4 bases, with 10 bases between them.

This chain uses TRBV18 with TRBJ2-7; 10 bases map to TRBD2. The CDR3 length is 14 residues. Trimming removed 10 bases from V and 7 bases from J; junction bases left unmatched: 13. Germline values: CDR1 KGHSH, CDR2 LQKENI. CDR3 nucleotide sequence: TGTGCCACCAAACCACTAGCGGGGTCTAGGGAGCAGTACTTC. Protein: CATKPLAGSREQYF. The full variable domain, completed using reference TRBV18 and TRBJ2-7, is NAGVMQNPRHLVRRRGQEARLRCSPMKGHSHVYWYRQLPEEGLKFMVYLQKENIIDESGMPKERFSAEFPKEGPSILRIQQVVRGDSAAYFCATKPLAGSREQYFGPGTRLTVT.

This clonotype appeared many times. This rearrangement joins TRBV4-1 to TRBJ2-2; no definite D call. Trimming took off 4 bases at V and 1 base at J, with 16 bases between the two ends. Germline CDR1 MGHRA, CDR2 YSYEKL. CDR3 length: 17 residues. CDR3 loop: CASSPSLQNMNTGELFF. The CDR3 bases are TGCGCCAGCAGCCCGAGTCTCCAAAATATGAACACCGGGGAGCTGTTTTTT.